Shown below are 2 T cell receptor beta chains from a single sample sequenced in a study of blood T cell repertoires in COVID-19. TCRdb keeps only in-frame clones here, not all; method: immunoSEQ multiplex PCR. In the table there are more than 100,000 clones, more than 75% of which are singletons. Source material: peripheral blood. The receptor set was obtained from a woman aged 55 to 70 with acute or convalescent COVID-19.

This chain links TRBV18 with TRBJ1-4; perhaps TRBD1 as D (6 bases). The germline gives CDR1 KGHSH, CDR2 LQKENI. Trimming removed 1 base at V and 8 bases at J, with 11 bases between. This CDR3 is 14 amino acids long. CDR3 loop: CASSPRRGDEKLFF. CDR3 sequence (DNA): TGTGCCAGCTCACCACGCAGGGGTGACGAAAAACTGTTTTTT.

The chain links TRBV5-1 to TRBJ2-3; no clear D. The CDR3 spans 12 residues. CDR1 is SGHRS and CDR2 is YFSETQ in the germline V gene. V gave up 4 bases and J gave up 4 bases, with 7 bases separating them. The CDR3 nucleotides read TGCGCCAGCAGCAGAGCTTCAGATACGCAGTATTTT. It translates to CASSRASDTQYF.